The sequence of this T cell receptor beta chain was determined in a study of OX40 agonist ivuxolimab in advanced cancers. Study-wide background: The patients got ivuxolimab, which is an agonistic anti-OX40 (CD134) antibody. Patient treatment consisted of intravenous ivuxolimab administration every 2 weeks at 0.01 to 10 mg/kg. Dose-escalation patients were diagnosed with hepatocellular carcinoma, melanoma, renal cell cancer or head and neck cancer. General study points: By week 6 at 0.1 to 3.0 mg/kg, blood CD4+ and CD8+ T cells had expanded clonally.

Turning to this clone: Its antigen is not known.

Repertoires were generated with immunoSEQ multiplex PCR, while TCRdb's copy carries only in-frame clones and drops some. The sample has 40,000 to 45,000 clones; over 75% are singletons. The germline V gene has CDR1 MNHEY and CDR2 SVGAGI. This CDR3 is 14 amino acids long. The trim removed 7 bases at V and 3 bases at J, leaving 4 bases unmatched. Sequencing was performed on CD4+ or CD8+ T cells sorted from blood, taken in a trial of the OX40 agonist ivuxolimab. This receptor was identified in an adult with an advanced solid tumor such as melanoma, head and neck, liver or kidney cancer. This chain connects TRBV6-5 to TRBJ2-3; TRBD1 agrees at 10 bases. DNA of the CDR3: TGTGCCAGCACCCCGGGACAGGGGACAGATACGCAGTATTTT. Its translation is CASTPGQGTDTQYF.